A selection of T cell receptor beta chains follows, all from one sample in a study of cytomegalovirus exposure and HLA in healthy donors. Produced via immunoSEQ multiplex PCR; TCRdb's table is partial and in-frame only. The sample gives around 150,000 clones, 60% to 80% of which show up once; 2% to 2.5% is in the top ten. The sample was PBMCs. These TCRs come from a man aged 30 to 45 in good health and CMV-seronegative. Both conserved end residues are part of each CDR3. Size tells how often a clone was seen (once, few, many) or the class of an expanded clone, and some rows leave it out.

CDR3	V	J	size
CASSEGLAGFSYNEQFF	TRBV6-1	TRBJ2-1	-
CASSYIEKNTGELFF	TRBV6-5	TRBJ2-2	-
CASSLAALAKNIQYF	TRBV7-2	TRBJ2-4	-
CASSLYGQLYNEQFF	TRBV27	TRBJ2-1	-
CASSRGNHEQYF	TRBV11-2	TRBJ2-7	-
CASSLAGKETQYF	TRBV6-1	TRBJ2-5	-
CASSPLGGSGRTDTQYF	TRBV14	TRBJ2-3	-
CASSSAGSGANVLTF	TRBV19	TRBJ2-6	-
CASTGAGVETQYF	TRBV6-6	TRBJ2-5	-
CASSQSGRSSIDEAFF	TRBV23-1	TRBJ1-1	-
CACEAGDGYEQYF	TRBV6-5	TRBJ2-7	-
CATSRDRAPDTQYF	TRBV15	TRBJ2-3	-
CASSPGQGAYNEQFF	TRBV5-1	TRBJ2-1	-
CASSQGLPGDTQYF	TRBV6-6	TRBJ2-3	-
CATLYDTQYF	TRBV6-1	TRBJ2-3	many
CASSFLVGGVGEQFF	TRBV7-9	TRBJ2-1	few
CASSSPGQVDEQYF	TRBV5-6	TRBJ2-7	-
CSVGQGDTDTQYF	TRBV29-1	TRBJ2-3	-
CASSSGTSGRAGAGELFF	TRBV5-4	TRBJ2-2	-
CASSPRGLAAATGYNEQFF	TRBV4-1	TRBJ2-1	-
CASSRTSNQPQHF	TRBV19	TRBJ1-5	once
CASSPRGQAYEQYF	TRBV27	TRBJ2-7	-
CSVETGLNYGYTF	TRBV29-1	TRBJ1-2	-
CASSSQGAGTEAFF	TRBV5-1	TRBJ1-1	-
CAISESEGQGYNEQFF	TRBV10-3	TRBJ2-1	-
CASSSRWDSSMNTEAFF	TRBV5-1	TRBJ1-1	-
CASSPPRAGPYEQYF	TRBV18	TRBJ2-7	-
CASSQDIRGGRSAFF	TRBV4-2	TRBJ1-1	-
CASSLRLAGDTGELFF	TRBV4-2	TRBJ2-2	once
CASSSPGDYSFYGYTF	TRBV28	TRBJ1-2	-
CASSSDGNYEQYF	TRBV28	TRBJ2-7	-
CASSVSSGNTIYF	TRBV7-2	TRBJ1-3	-
CASSKGQGFVNTEAFF	TRBV6-6	TRBJ1-1	few
CASSYGVSYEQYF	TRBV28	-	-
CAISESQRNTEAFF	TRBV10-3	TRBJ1-1	-
CASSNNRGAEAFF	TRBV28	TRBJ1-1	few
CASSLEGSGNTIYF	TRBV5-1	TRBJ1-3	-
CASSPPSYSGGIETQYF	TRBV18	TRBJ2-5	-
CASSYHRGYEQYF	TRBV6-5	TRBJ2-7	-
CASSLAVTSAYEQYF	TRBV13	TRBJ2-7	once
CASSLGLAGGTDTQYF	TRBV27	TRBJ2-3	-
CASSPAPGSPKAFF	TRBV13	TRBJ1-1	-
CASSSPPVSRVRTEAFF	TRBV7-2	TRBJ1-1	-
CASSLLSGGRTGELFF	TRBV7-9	TRBJ2-2	-
CSVGTGGAGNTIYF	TRBV29-1	TRBJ1-3	-
CASSATGGAYGYTF	TRBV9	TRBJ1-2	-
CAISDTDLASASYEQYF	TRBV10-3	TRBJ2-7	-
CASSIGTSGYEQYF	TRBV19	TRBJ2-7	-
CSVEKDRGPGGYTF	TRBV29-1	TRBJ1-2	-
CASSKSAGGRSNQPQHF	TRBV21-1	TRBJ1-5	-